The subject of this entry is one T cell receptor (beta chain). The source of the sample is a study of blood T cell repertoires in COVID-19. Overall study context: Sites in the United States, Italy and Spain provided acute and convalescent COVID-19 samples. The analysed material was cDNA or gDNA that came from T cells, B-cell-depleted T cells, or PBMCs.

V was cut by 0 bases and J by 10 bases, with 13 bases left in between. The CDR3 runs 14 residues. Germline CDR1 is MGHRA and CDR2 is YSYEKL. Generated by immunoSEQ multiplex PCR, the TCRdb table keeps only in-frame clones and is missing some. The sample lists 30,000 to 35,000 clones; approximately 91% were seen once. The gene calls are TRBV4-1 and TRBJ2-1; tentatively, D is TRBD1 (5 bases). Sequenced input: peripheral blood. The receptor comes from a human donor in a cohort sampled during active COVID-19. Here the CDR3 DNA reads TGCGCCAGCAGCCAAGAAAGGGGCTTTGAGGAGCAGTTCTTC. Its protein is CASSQERGFEEQFF.